Below are 10 T cell receptor beta chains sequenced from a single sample in a study of blood T cell repertoires in COVID-19. Produced via immunoSEQ multiplex PCR; TCRdb's table is partial and in-frame only. The repertoire includes some 130,000 clones, 85% of them detected once, and approximately 4.3% sits in the top ten. Sequencing used peripheral blood. The receptors come from a human donor in a cohort sampled during active COVID-19.

The CDR3 spells CATSDQQGARTDTQYF. DNA for the CDR3: TGTGCCACCAGTGATCAACAGGGAGCGCGCACAGATACGCAGTATTTT. The chain combines TRBV24-1 with TRBJ2-3; D possibly corresponds to TRBD1 (6 bases). V was pared by 3 bases and J by 1 base, with 13 bases between. The CDR3 is made up of 16 amino acids. Germline CDR1 reads KGHDR; CDR2 reads SFDVKD.

The genes are TRBV5-1 and TRBJ2-1; 12 bases fit TRBD2. The V and J ends lost 4 bases and 4 bases, in that order; junction bases with no gene match: 9. CDR1 is SGHRS and CDR2 is YFSETQ in the germline V gene. This CDR3 has 17 amino acids. CDR3 protein: CASSPNGLAGPYNEQFF. CDR3 DNA sequence: TGCGCCAGCAGCCCTAACGGACTAGCGGGACCTTACAATGAGCAGTTCTTC.

The rearrangement joins TRBV4-1 to TRBJ2-5, with TRBD1 identical over 9 bases. This CDR3 contains 15 residues. Germline V gene sequence: CDR1 MGHRA, CDR2 YSYEKL. V lost 0 bases and J lost 5; bases outside the gene matches: 4. The CDR3, as DNA: TGCGCCAGCAGCCAAGAGGGGACAGGGCGTGAGACCCAGTACTTC. Translated: CASSQEGTGRETQYF.

J is TRBJ2-2 and V is TRBV11-3; D is ambiguous. V lost 1 base and J 6 bases, leaving 6 bases between the germline ends. The CDR3 has 13 amino acids. The germline gives CDR1 SGHNT, CDR2 YENEEA. The chain's CDR3 is CASSLGGPGELFF. The CDR3 DNA sequence: TGTGCCAGCAGCTTAGGAGGTCCCGGGGAGCTGTTTTTT.

The chain has TRBV18 and TRBJ2-1, with 7 positions matching TRBD2. The length of the CDR3 is 17 residues. Looked up from germline, CDR1 is KGHSH and CDR2 is LQKENI. J was trimmed by 2 bases and V by 8 bases; bases with no gene match: 15. CDR3 sequence reads: CASQGRWEGTAYNEQFF. The CDR3 DNA reads as TGTGCCAGCCAAGGCCGGTGGGAGGGAACCGCCTACAATGAGCAGTTCTTC.

This rearrangement joins TRBV7-9 to TRBJ2-1; 10 bases are shared with TRBD2. V lost 4 bases and J lost 4; bases outside the gene matches: 7. Germline lookup yields CDR1 SEHNR and CDR2 FQNEAQ (reference sequence). This CDR3 has 16 amino acids. The CDR3 sequence: CASSSPSGRVYNEQFF. The CDR3 DNA reads TGTGCCAGCAGCTCGCCCAGCGGGAGGGTTTACAATGAGCAGTTCTTC.

V usage is TRBV4-1 and J usage is TRBJ1-3; possibly TRBD1 for D (5 bases). V was shortened by 2 bases and J by 0 bases, with 14 bases between the two germline ends. The germline gives CDR1 MGHRA, CDR2 YSYEKL. The CDR3 runs to 17 residues. The CDR3 DNA is TGCGCCAGCAGCCAATCCAATACAGGACACTCTGGAAACACCATATATTTT. This sequence encodes CASSQSNTGHSGNTIYF.

This clone was recorded a few times. The chain employs TRBV7-9 and TRBJ1-5; 9 nucleotides align to TRBD1. V lost 6 bases, J lost 6 bases, and 9 bases stayed unmatched. The CDR3 is made up of 15 amino acids. CDR1 is SEHNR, CDR2 FQNEAQ, per germline (reference sequence). The CDR3 sequence is CASSSGTGPSQPQHF. The CDR3 region has the DNA TGTGCCAGCAGTTCTGGGACAGGGCCGAGTCAGCCCCAGCATTTT.

The V call is TRBV18, the J call TRBJ1-2, with D unclear. Germline V gene data show CDR1 as KGHSH and CDR2 as LQKENI. CDR3 length: 15 residues. The ends were cut back, 3 bases at V and 4 bases at J, with 15 bases in the middle. This chain's CDR3 is CASSPVVGAGYGYTF. CDR3 sequence (DNA): TGTGCCAGCTCACCCGTCGTGGGAGCTGGCTATGGCTACACCTTC.

The rearrangement uses TRBV18 and TRBJ1-1, with D possibly TRBD1 on 6 matching bases. CDR3 size: 15 residues. In germline, CDR1 is KGHSH, CDR2 LQKENI. V shed 0 bases and J shed 1 base, with 9 bases lying between them. This chain's CDR3 is CASSPPGTKNTEAFF. The CDR3 nucleotides are TGTGCCAGCTCACCACCCGGGACAAAGAACACTGAAGCTTTCTTT.